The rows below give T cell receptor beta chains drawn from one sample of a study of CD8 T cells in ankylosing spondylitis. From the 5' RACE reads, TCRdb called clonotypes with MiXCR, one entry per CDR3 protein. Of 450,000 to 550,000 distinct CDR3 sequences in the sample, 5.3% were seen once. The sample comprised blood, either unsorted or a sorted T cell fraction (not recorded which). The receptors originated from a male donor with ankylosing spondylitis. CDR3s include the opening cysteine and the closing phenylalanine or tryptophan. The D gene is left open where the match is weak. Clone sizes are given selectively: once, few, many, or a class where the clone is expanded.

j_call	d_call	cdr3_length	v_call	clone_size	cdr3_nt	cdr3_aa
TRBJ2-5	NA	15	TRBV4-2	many	TGTGCCAGCAGCCAATCACCGGGATCGGGGGAGACCCAGTACTTC	CASSQSPGSGETQYF
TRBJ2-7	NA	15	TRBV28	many	TGTGCCAGCAGTTTCAGTGGGACACCATCCTACGAGCAGTACTTC	CASSFSGTPSYEQYF
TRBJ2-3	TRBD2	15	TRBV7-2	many	TGTGCCAGCAGCCCCTCGGGACTACTAGTAGATACGCAGTATTTT	CASSPSGLLVDTQYF
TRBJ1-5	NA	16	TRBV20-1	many	TGCAGTGCTAGAGATGGGGGAAAATATAGCAATCAGCCCCAGCATTTT	CSARDGGKYSNQPQHF
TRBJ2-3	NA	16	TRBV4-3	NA	TGCGCCAGCAGCCAAGATGATGAGCGGTTCACAGATACGCAGTATTTT	CASSQDDERFTDTQYF
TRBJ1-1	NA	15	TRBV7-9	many	TGTGCCAGCAGCACTCGGGTCGGGCAGAACACTGAAGCTTTCTTT	CASSTRVGQNTEAFF
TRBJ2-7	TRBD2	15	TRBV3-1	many	TGTGCCAGCAGCCCAAACCCGGGGGGGTCCTACGAGCAGTACTTC	CASSPNPGGSYEQYF
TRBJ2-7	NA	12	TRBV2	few	TGTGCCAGCTTCAGACACATCTACGAGCAGTACTTC	CASFRHIYEQYF
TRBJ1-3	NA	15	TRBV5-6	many	TGTGCCAGCACCGACGGACAGACTTCTGGAAACACCATATATTTT	CASTDGQTSGNTIYF
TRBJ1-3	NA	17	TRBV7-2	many	TGTGCCAGCAGCTTAGCGGGTCCGACAGTATCTGGAAACACCATATATTTT	CASSLAGPTVSGNTIYF
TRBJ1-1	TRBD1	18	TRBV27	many	TGTGCCAGCAGTTTAGGGGCCGACAGGGTGGGGTTGAACACTGAAGCTTTCTTT	CASSLGADRVGLNTEAFF
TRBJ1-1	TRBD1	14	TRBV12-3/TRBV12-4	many	TGTGCCAGCAGTCAAACAGGGGGCGCCGGTGAAGCTTTCTTT	CASSQTGGAGEAFF
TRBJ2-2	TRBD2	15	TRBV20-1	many	TGCAGTGCTAGCCCTAGCGGGAGAACAATCGGGGAGCTGTTTTTT	CSASPSGRTIGELFF
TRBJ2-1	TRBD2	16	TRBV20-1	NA	TGCAGTGCTAGGGGGGGGGACTCGAGCTCCTACAATGAGCAGTTCTTC	CSARGGDSSSYNEQFF
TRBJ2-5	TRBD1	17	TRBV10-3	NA	TGTGCCATCAGTGACCCCCCTCCGGACAGGGACCAAGAGACCCAGTACTTC	CAISDPPPDRDQETQYF
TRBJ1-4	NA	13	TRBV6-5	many	TGTGCCAGCAGTTACTCGATTGGGGAAAAACTGTTTTTT	CASSYSIGEKLFF
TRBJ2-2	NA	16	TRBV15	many	TGTGCCACCAGCAGACAGGGTCGAGCGAACACCGGGGAGCTGTTTTTT	CATSRQGRANTGELFF
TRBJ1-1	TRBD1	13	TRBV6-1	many	TGTGCCAGCAGGCCAAGGGGGCTGGCTGAAGCTTTCTTT	CASRPRGLAEAFF
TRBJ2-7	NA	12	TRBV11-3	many	TGTGCCAGCAGCGGAGGGGGCTACGAGCAGTACTTC	CASSGGGYEQYF
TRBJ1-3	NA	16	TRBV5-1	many	TGCGCCAGCAGCTTGGAGCCGGGAACCTCTGGAAACACCATATATTTT	CASSLEPGTSGNTIYF
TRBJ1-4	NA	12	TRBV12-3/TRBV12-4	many	TGTGCCAGCAGTTTCGGTAATGAAAAACTGTTTTTT	CASSFGNEKLFF
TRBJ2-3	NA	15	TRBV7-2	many	TGTGCCAGCAGCTTAGGGAGGGGATGGGCAGATACGCAGTATTTT	CASSLGRGWADTQYF
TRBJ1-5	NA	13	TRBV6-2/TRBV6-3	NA	TGTGCCAGCAGTTACGGATCCTGGGAGCCCCAGCATTTT	CASSYGSWEPQHF
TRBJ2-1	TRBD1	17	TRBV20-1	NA	TGCTGTGCTAGAGATTTCAGGACAGGAAAGTCCTACAATGAGCAGTTCTTC	CCARDFRTGKSYNEQFF
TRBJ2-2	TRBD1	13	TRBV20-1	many	TGCAGTGCCCGGACAGGAGGAACCGGGGAGCTGTTTTTT	CSARTGGTGELFF
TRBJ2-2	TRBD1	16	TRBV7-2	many	TGTGCCAGCAGCTTTACGACAGGGGGTGCTACCGGGGAGCTGTTTTTT	CASSFTTGGATGELFF
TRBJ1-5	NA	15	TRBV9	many	TGTGCCAGCAGCGACGGCGGGGGAAGCAATCAGCCCCAGCATTTT	CASSDGGGSNQPQHF
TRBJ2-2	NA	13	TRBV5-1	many	TGCGCCAGCACCTCACCAAGCACCGGGGAGCTGTTTTTT	CASTSPSTGELFF
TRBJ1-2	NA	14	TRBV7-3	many	TGTGCCAGCAGCTTAAGATCGGGGGACGGTGGCTACACCTTC	CASSLRSGDGGYTF
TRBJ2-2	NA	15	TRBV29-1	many	TGCAGCGTTGAACAGGGGAGAGGGAGCACCGGGGAGCTGTTTTTT	CSVEQGRGSTGELFF
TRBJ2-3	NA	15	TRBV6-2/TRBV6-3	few	TGTGCCAGCAGTTACCTCGGGGGTTATGCAGATACGCAGTATTTT	CASSYLGGYADTQYF
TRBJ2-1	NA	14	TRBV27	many	TGTGCCAGCAGTTTAAATGGGGGAATAAATGAGCAGTTCTTC	CASSLNGGINEQFF
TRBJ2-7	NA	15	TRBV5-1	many	TGCGCCAGCAGCTTGGTGGCAGGGAGCTCCTACGAGCAGTACTTC	CASSLVAGSSYEQYF
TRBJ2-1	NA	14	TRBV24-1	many	TGTGCCACCAGTGATTTTTCGGGGGTGAATGAGCAGTTCTTC	CATSDFSGVNEQFF
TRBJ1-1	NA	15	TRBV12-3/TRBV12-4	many	TGTGCCAGCAGCCATGGACAGAAAACTTACACTGAAGCTTTCTTT	CASSHGQKTYTEAFF
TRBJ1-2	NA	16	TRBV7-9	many	TGTGCCAGCAGCTTCTCGGACGGCCGAGCTAACTATGGCTACACCTTC	CASSFSDGRANYGYTF
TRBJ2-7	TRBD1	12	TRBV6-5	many	TGTGCCAGCAGACGACAGGGTGGGGAGCAGTACTTC	CASRRQGGEQYF
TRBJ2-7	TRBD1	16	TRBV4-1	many	TGCGCCAGCAGCCTCACGTCCGGGACAGCTACCTACGAGCAGTACTTC	CASSLTSGTATYEQYF
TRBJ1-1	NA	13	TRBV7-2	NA	TGTGCCAGCAGCTTAAGAGGGTATGGTGAAGCTTTCTTT	CASSLRGYGEAFF
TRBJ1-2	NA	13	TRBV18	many	TGTGCCAGCTCACCCGACCTTACCTATGGCTACACCTTC	CASSPDLTYGYTF
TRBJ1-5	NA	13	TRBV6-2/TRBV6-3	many	TGTGCCACCTCGGGACGGTCGAATCAGCCCCAGCATTTT	CATSGRSNQPQHF
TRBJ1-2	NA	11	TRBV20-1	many	TGCAGTGGTGGAGGAGGCTATGGCTACACCTTC	CSGGGGYGYTF
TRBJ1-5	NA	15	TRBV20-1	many	TGCAGTGCTAGAGATCCCCATACCGAGAATCAGCCCCAGCATTTT	CSARDPHTENQPQHF
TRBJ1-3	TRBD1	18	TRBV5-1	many	TGCGCCAGCCCCTCAGGACAGGAACGCTCCTTCTCTGGAAACACCATATATTTT	CASPSGQERSFSGNTIYF
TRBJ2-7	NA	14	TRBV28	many	TGTGCCAGCAGCTCCCGGCCCCGAGCCTACGAGCAGTACTTC	CASSSRPRAYEQYF
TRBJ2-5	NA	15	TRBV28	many	TGTGCCAGCCGTGGTGGGACCCTGGACCAAGAGACCCAGTACTTC	CASRGGTLDQETQYF
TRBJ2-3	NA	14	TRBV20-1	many	TGCAGTGCTAGATTGACAGAGAGCACAGATACGCAGTATTTT	CSARLTESTDTQYF
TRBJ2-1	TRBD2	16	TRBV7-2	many	TGTGCCAGCAGCGAATTAGCGGGAGGTGGCGGGAATGAGCAGTTCTTC	CASSELAGGGGNEQFF
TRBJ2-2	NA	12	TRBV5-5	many	TGTGCCAGCAGCTTGCTGGGGGGGGAGCTGTTTTTT	CASSLLGGELFF